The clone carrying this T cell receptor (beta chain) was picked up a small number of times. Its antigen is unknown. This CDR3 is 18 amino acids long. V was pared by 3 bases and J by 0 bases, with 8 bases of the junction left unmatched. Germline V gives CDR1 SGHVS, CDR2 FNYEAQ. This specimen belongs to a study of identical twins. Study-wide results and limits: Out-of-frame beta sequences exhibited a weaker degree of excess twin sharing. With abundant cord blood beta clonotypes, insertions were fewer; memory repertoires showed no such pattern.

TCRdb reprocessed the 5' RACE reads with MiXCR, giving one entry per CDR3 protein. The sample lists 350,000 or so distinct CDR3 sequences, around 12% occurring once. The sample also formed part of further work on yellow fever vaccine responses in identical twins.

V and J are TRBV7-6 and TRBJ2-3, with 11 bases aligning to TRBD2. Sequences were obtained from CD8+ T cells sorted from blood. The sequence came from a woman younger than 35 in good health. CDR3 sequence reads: CASSLEGTSGTSTDTQYF. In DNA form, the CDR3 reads TGTGCCAGCAGCTTGGAAGGGACTAGCGGAACTAGCACAGATACGCAGTATTTT.